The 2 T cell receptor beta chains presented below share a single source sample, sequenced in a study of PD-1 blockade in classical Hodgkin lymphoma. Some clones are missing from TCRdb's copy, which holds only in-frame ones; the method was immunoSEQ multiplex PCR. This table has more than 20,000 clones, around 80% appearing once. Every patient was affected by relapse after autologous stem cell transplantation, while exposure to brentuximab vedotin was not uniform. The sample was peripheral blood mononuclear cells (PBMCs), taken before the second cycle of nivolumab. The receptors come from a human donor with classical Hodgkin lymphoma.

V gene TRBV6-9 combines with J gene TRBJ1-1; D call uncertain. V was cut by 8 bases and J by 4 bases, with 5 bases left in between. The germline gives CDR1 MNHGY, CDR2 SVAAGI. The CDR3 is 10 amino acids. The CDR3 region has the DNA TGTGCCAGCGGTTCCACTGAAGCTTTCTTT. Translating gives CASGSTEAFF.

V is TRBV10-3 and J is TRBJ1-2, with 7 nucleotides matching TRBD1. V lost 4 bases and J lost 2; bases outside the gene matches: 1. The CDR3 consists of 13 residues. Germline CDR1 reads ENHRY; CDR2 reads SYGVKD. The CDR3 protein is CAISGGQNYGYTF. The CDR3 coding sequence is TGTGCCATCAGTGGGGGACAGAACTATGGCTACACCTTC.